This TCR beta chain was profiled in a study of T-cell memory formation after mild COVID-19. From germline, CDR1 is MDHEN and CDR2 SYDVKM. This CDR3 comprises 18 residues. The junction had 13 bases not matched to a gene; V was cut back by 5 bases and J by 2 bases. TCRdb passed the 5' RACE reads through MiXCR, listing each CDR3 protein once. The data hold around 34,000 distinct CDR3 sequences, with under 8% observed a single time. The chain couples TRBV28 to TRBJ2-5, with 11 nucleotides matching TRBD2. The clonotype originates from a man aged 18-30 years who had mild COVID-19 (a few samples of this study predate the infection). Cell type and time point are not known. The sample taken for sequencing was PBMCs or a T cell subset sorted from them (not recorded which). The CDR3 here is CASSTPSGRLAGQETQYF. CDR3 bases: TGTGCCAGCAGTACGCCCTCGGGTCGACTAGCGGGGCAAGAGACCCAGTACTTC.